This is a list of T cell receptor beta chains from one sample in a study of blood T cell repertoires in COVID-19. This table comes from immunoSEQ multiplex PCR, and its TCRdb copy is limited to in-frame clones, with some not included. The repertoire consists of approximately 120,000 clones, with about 87% occurring once and the leading ten covering 1.1%. Sequences were obtained from peripheral blood. Receptors were obtained from a human donor in a cohort sampled during active COVID-19. Each CDR3 is given with its conserved first and last residue.

V: TRBV19
J: TRBJ1-6
CDR3: CASSYGQGNNSPLHF

V: TRBV28
J: TRBJ1-6
CDR3: CASSSSDRVNSPLHF

V: TRBV25-1
J: TRBJ2-1
CDR3: CASSEQASYNEQFF

V: TRBV6-5
J: TRBJ1-1
CDR3: CASSTQASSEAFF

V: TRBV19
J: TRBJ1-1
CDR3: CASSEQGGTEAFF

V: TRBV5-3
J: TRBJ1-1
CDR3: CARSLPKPRTGGYTEAFF

V: TRBV24-1
J: TRBJ1-5
CDR3: CATSRSGGGNQPQHF

V: TRBV20-1
J: TRBJ1-1
CDR3: CSASGLALGAFF

V: TRBV4-3
J: TRBJ2-1
CDR3: CASSQEGSGTSYNEQFF

V: TRBV10-3
J: TRBJ2-7
CDR3: CAISAGSSAYEQYF

V: TRBV18
J: TRBJ2-5
CDR3: CASSPAGKRTQYF

V: TRBV10-3
J: TRBJ2-2
CDR3: CAISELGGSDTGELFF

V: TRBV28
J: TRBJ2-3
CDR3: CATQGPGLDTQYF

V: TRBV19
J: TRBJ1-1
CDR3: CASSGQGGTEAFF

V: TRBV12-5
J: TRBJ1-5
CDR3: CASGPWTGVVENQPQHF

V: TRBV4-2
J: TRBJ1-3
CDR3: CASSQVGGSSGNTIYF

V: TRBV14
J: TRBJ1-2
CDR3: CASSLRQGGLYGYTF

V: TRBV2
J: TRBJ1-2
CDR3: CASSAQVVPNYGYTF

V: TRBV18
J: TRBJ2-7
CDR3: CASSPGTGLEQYF

V: TRBV12-3/TRBV12-4
J: TRBJ1-3
CDR3: CASSYDRGTIYF

V: TRBV19
J: TRBJ2-7
CDR3: CASSFQVSYEQYF

V: TRBV27
J: TRBJ2-7
CDR3: CASSSLPGLAISEQYF

V: TRBV19
J: TRBJ1-3
CDR3: CASSRSYSGNTIYF

V: TRBV7-3
J: TRBJ2-3
CDR3: CASSSWTGADTQYF

V: TRBV9
J: TRBJ2-7
CDR3: CASSPVTGAFSYEQYF

V: TRBV7-2
J: TRBJ1-5
CDR3: CASSLGGQNNQPQHF

V: TRBV29-1
J: TRBJ2-1
CDR3: CSGFRQPAGEQFF

V: TRBV5-1
J: TRBJ2-2
CDR3: CASTHPGDTGELFF

V: TRBV7-2
J: TRBJ2-4
CDR3: CASSSTGSLAKNIQYF

V: TRBV2
J: TRBJ1-5
CDR3: CASRGEAHSNQPQHF

V: TRBV4-1
J: TRBJ2-1
CDR3: CASSQEAGGVDNEQFF

V: TRBV19
J: TRBJ2-7
CDR3: CASSLTGGSYEQYF

V: TRBV19
J: TRBJ2-3
CDR3: CASRKTTDLAMDTQYF

V: TRBV4-1
J: TRBJ2-4
CDR3: CASSPVGQRKNIQYF